Below, 21 T cell receptor beta chains from the same sample are listed, as sequenced in a study of blood T cell repertoires in COVID-19. Sequenced by immunoSEQ multiplex PCR; TCRdb stores in-frame clones only, minus some. In the table there are 85,000 to 100,000 clones, less than 95% of which are singletons. The sample consisted of peripheral blood. These receptors all come from a man in his sixties with acute or convalescent COVID-19.

The chain carries TRBV10-1 and TRBJ2-3; 10 nucleotides agree with TRBD2. The CDR3 is made up of 15 amino acids. Germline values: CDR1 WNHNN, CDR2 SYGVQD (reference sequence). V was clipped by 5 bases and J by 4 bases; unmatched bases: 6. The CDR3 here is CASSRGTSESDTQYF. CDR3 bases: TGCGCCAGCAGTAGGGGGACTAGCGAATCAGATACGCAGTATTTT.

The chain joins TRBV6-5 to TRBJ1-2; D gene uncertain. The CDR3 is made up of 11 amino acids. Trimming pared 7 bases from V and 1 base from J, leaving 4 bases between. Germline V gene data show CDR1 as MNHEY and CDR2 as SVGAGI. The CDR3 loop reads CASILNYGYTF. Written as DNA, the CDR3 is TGTGCCAGCATTCTTAACTATGGCTACACCTTC.

The table lists this clone with a count of one. This chain uses TRBV4-2 with TRBJ1-6; D is perhaps TRBD1 (6 bases). From germline, CDR1 is LGHNA and CDR2 YNFKEQ. This CDR3 spans 14 amino acids. Trimming took off 10 bases at V and 9 bases at J, with 19 bases between the two ends. Written as DNA, the CDR3 is TGTGCCACCTCGATACAAGGGACAAGTTCACCCCTCCACTTT. It translates to CATSIQGTSSPLHF.

This clone was detected a few times. The chain has TRBV7-2 and TRBJ1-2, with D unresolved. The CDR3 sequence is 13 residues long. CDR1 SGHTA and CDR2 FQGNSA come from the germline V gene. V lost 2 bases, J lost 3 bases, and 7 bases lay in between. CDR3 DNA: TGTGCCAGCAGCTTATGGAGGGACTATGGCTACACCTTC. This translates into CASSLWRDYGYTF.

V and J are TRBV6-5 and TRBJ1-2; no definite D call. The germline V and J ends were trimmed by 4 bases and 8 bases, with 14 bases remaining between them. The CDR3 contains 13 residues. CDR1 is MNHEY and CDR2 is SVGAGI in the germline V gene. This CDR3 is CASSFSGTGGYTF. DNA for the CDR3: TGTGCCAGCAGTTTTTCAGGAACCGGAGGCTACACCTTC.

V gene TRBV3-1 (or the pseudogene TRBV3-2) combines with J gene TRBJ1-2; D uncertain. The V gene lost 1 base and the J gene lost 4 bases, with 10 bases spanning the gap. Looked up from germline, CDR1 is LGHDT and CDR2 is YNNKEL (reference sequence). This CDR3 region has 14 residues. CDR3 protein: CASSQVQAAYGYTF. The CDR3 DNA sequence: TGTGCCAGCAGCCAAGTGCAGGCTGCCTATGGCTACACCTTC.

The V call is TRBV23-1, the J call TRBJ1-1, with a weak D call TRBD1 (5 bases). TRBV23-1 is an ORF; its function is uncertain. The CDR3 consists of 19 residues. V lost 2 bases to trimming and J lost 0 bases, with 22 bases between them. The CDR3 spells CASSQLPLGREGMNTEAFF. CDR3 sequence (DNA): TGCGCCAGCAGTCAACTCCCGTTGGGCAGGGAGGGGATGAACACTGAAGCTTTCTTT.

The rearrangement joins TRBV7-2 to TRBJ2-3; TRBD1 agrees at 10 bases. Germline assignment: CDR1 SGHTA and CDR2 FQGNSA. The CDR3 loop spans 16 amino acids. V was pared by 3 bases and J by 0 bases, with 3 bases of the junction left unmatched. The CDR3 DNA sequence: TGTGCCAGCAGCTTCGGGGACAGGGGCAGCACAGATACGCAGTATTTT. Protein sequence: CASSFGDRGSTDTQYF.

The J gene is TRBJ1-1, the V gene TRBV6-5, with 11 bases lining up with TRBD1. The germline V gene encodes CDR1 MNHEY and CDR2 SVGAGI. CDR3 length: 15 residues. J gave up 1 base and V 10 bases, and 8 bases lay outside the gene matches. CDR3 protein: CATSDRGLPNTEAFF. In DNA form, the CDR3 reads TGTGCCACCTCGGACAGGGGGCTGCCGAACACTGAAGCTTTCTTT.

This chain joins TRBV5-1 and TRBJ2-5, with unresolved D. V was cut by 2 bases and J by 3 bases, with 14 bases left in between. CDR3 length: 15 amino acids. Germline values: CDR1 SGHRS, CDR2 YFSETQ. The CDR3 region has the DNA TGCGCCAGCAGCTTAGGCCTCCAGGTCGAAGAGACCCAGTACTTC. Amino acid sequence: CASSLGLQVEETQYF.

This chain links TRBV27 with TRBJ2-5; no clear D gene. CDR1 MNHEY and CDR2 SMNVEV come from the germline V gene (reference sequence). V lost 3 bases to trimming and J lost 5 bases, with 10 bases between them. CDR3 length: 13 amino acids. CDR3: CASSFGFAETQYF. CDR3 in DNA: TGTGCCAGCAGTTTCGGGTTTGCGGAGACCCAGTACTTC.

The chain joins TRBV6-5 to TRBJ1-2; 8 nucleotides align to TRBD1. The junction had 4 bases not matched to a gene; V was cut back by 5 bases and J by 5 bases. The CDR3 is made up of 13 amino acids. Germline CDR1 MNHEY, CDR2 SVGAGI. The CDR3 DNA follows: TGTGCCAGCAGTAAGGACAGGGTATATGGCTACACCTTC. It translates to CASSKDRVYGYTF.

The V call is TRBV2, the J call TRBJ2-7; TRBD1 aligns across 8 bases. CDR3 length: 11 amino acids. Trimming removed 6 bases from V and 12 bases from J; junction bases left unmatched: 7. Looked up from germline, CDR1 is SNHLY and CDR2 is FYNNEI. This chain's CDR3 is CASRVGTGLYF. For the CDR3, the DNA is TGTGCCAGCAGAGTCGGGACAGGCCTGTACTTC.

The rearrangement joins TRBV20-1 to TRBJ2-2, with D perhaps TRBD1 (5 bases). Germline CDR1 is DFQATT and CDR2 is SNEGSKA (reference sequence). The CDR3 contains 14 residues. The V end was cut by 3 bases, the J end by 7 bases, with 15 bases between. CDR3 nucleotide sequence: TGCAGTGCTAGTACTGGGAAAGGGGTCGGGGAGCTGTTTTTT. This codes for CSASTGKGVGELFF.

The rearrangement links TRBV9 to TRBJ1-3, with TRBD1 matching over 10 bases. V dropped 0 bases and J dropped 4; count of bases not matched to a gene: 4. Germline CDR1 SGDLS, CDR2 YYNGEE. CDR3 length: 16 residues. In nucleotides, the CDR3 is TGTGCCAGCAGCGTAGGACAGGGGGCTTTCGGAAACACCATATATTTT. Its translation is CASSVGQGAFGNTIYF.

V is TRBV9 and J is TRBJ1-1; 9 positions agree with TRBD1. The trim removed 0 bases at V and 4 bases at J, leaving 4 bases unmatched. The CDR3 spans 15 residues. The germline V gene has CDR1 SGDLS and CDR2 YYNGEE. The DNA for the CDR3 is TGTGCCAGCAGCGTAGTCGGGACAGGGCTCACTGAAGCTTTCTTT. Encoded protein: CASSVVGTGLTEAFF.

The chain recombines TRBV7-9 with TRBJ2-2; TRBD1 agrees at 12 bases. CDR3 length: 15 amino acids. The trim removed 4 bases at V and 8 bases at J, leaving 5 bases unmatched. Germline loops: CDR1 SEHNR, CDR2 FQNEAQ (reference sequence). The CDR3 DNA is TGTGCCAGCAGCTGGGACAGGGGGCTACGAGGGGAGCTGTTTTTT. Its protein product is CASSWDRGLRGELFF.

The V and J genes are TRBV4-1 and TRBJ2-3, with 12 bases aligning to TRBD2. Trimming removed 4 bases from V and 4 bases from J; junction bases left unmatched: 15. There are 19 residues in the CDR3. Germline assignment: CDR1 MGHRA and CDR2 YSYEKL. The CDR3 loop is CASSRYGSSGGALSDTQYF. The CDR3 nucleotides are TGCGCCAGCAGCCGATATGGGTCTAGCGGGGGGGCTTTGTCAGATACGCAGTATTTT.

J is TRBJ2-1 and V is TRBV4-1; D is ambiguous. V lost 1 base to trimming and J lost 9 bases, with 13 bases between them. Germline CDR1 MGHRA, CDR2 YSYEKL. The CDR3 has 14 amino acids. CDR3 nucleotides: TGCGCCAGCAGCCAAGGGTGGCTCGCTAGTGAGCAGTTCTTC. Its translation is CASSQGWLASEQFF.

The rearrangement joins TRBV19 to TRBJ1-4; D remains unclear. The germline V gene has CDR1 LNHDA and CDR2 SQIVND (reference sequence). The V end was cut by 4 bases, the J end by 5 bases, with 11 bases between. The CDR3 has 14 amino acids. The CDR3 sequence is CASSNLQINEKLFF. CDR3 nucleotides: TGTGCCAGTAGTAACTTACAGATAAATGAAAAACTGTTTTTT.

This clone was observed once. This sequence joins TRBV7-9 and TRBJ1-6, with unresolved D. This CDR3 spans 12 amino acids. From germline, CDR1 is SEHNR and CDR2 FQNEAQ (reference sequence). Between the trimmed V and J ends, which lost 4 bases and 8 bases, there was a span of 6 bases. CDR3 region: CASSSRDSPLHF. DNA of the CDR3: TGTGCCAGCAGCTCTCGGGATTCACCCCTCCACTTT.